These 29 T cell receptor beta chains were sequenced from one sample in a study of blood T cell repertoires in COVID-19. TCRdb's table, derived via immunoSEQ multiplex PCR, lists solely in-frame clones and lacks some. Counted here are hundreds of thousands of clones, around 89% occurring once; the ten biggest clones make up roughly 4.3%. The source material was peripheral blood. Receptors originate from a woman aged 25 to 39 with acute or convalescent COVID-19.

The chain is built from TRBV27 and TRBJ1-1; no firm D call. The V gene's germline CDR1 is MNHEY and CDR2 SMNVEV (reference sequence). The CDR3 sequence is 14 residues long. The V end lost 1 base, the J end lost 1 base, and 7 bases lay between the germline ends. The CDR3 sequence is CASSLFGGNTEAFF. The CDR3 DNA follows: TGTGCCAGCAGTTTATTTGGAGGGAACACTGAAGCTTTCTTT.

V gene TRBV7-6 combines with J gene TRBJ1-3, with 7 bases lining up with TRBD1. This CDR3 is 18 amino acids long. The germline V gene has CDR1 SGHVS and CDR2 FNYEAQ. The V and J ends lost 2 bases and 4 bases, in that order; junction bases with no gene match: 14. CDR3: CASSLSGLPGGPGNTIYF. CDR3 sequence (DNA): TGTGCCAGCAGCTTAAGTGGTCTGCCAGGGGGGCCCGGAAACACCATATATTTT.

The DNA of the CDR3 is TGTGCCAGCAGCTCACAGGGGGGAAACTCCTACGAGCAGTACTTC. Its translation: CASSSQGGNSYEQYF. The J gene is TRBJ2-7, the V gene TRBV5-7; 8 bases are shared with TRBD1. TRBV5-7 is reported as an ORF; its role is uncertain. The CDR3 loop spans 15 amino acids. V shed 3 bases, J shed 0 bases, and the junction held 5 bases outside the gene matches.

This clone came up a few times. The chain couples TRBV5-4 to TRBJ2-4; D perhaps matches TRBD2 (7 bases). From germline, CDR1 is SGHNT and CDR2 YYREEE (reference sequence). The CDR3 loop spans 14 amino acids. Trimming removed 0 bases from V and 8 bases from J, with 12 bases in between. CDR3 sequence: CASSLEGGADIQYF. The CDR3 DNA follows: TGTGCCAGCAGCTTGGAGGGGGGGGCGGACATTCAGTACTTC.

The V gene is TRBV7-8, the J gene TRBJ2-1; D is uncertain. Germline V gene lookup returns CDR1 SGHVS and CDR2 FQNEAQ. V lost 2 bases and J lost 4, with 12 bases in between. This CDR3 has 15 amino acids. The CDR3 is CASSLTTATYNEQFF. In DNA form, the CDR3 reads TGTGCCAGCAGCTTAACGACCGCGACATACAATGAGCAGTTCTTC.

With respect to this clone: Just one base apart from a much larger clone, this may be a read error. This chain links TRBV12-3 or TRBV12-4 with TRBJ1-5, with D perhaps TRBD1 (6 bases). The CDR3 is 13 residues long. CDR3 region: CAGRPGGNQPQHF. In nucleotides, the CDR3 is TGTGCCGGCAGACCAGGGGGCAATCAGCCCCAGCATTTT.

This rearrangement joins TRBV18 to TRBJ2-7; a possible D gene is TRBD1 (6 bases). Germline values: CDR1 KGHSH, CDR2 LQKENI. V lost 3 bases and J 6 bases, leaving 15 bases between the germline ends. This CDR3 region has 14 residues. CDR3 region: CASSPQGTPGEQYF. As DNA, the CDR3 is TGTGCCAGCTCACCCCAGGGGACCCCGGGCGAGCAGTACTTC.

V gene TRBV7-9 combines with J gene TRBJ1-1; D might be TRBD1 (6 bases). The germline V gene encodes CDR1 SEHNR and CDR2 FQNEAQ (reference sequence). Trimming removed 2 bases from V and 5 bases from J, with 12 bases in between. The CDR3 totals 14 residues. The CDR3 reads CASSLIQGFTEAFF. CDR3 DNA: TGTGCCAGCAGCTTAATCCAGGGGTTTACTGAAGCTTTCTTT.

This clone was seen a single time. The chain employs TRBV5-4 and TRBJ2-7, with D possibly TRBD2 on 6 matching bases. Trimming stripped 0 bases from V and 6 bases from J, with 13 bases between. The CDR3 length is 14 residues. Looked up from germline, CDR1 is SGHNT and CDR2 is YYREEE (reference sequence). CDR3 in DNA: TGTGCCAGCAGCTTGGGACTAGGGATGGGCGAGCAGTACTTC. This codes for CASSLGLGMGEQYF.

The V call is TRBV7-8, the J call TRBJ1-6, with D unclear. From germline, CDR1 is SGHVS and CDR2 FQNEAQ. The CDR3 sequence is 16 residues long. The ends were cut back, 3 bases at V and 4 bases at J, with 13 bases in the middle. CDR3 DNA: TGTGCCAGCAGCTTCCCTGAACGGAGATATAATTCACCCCTCCACTTT. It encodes CASSFPERRYNSPLHF.

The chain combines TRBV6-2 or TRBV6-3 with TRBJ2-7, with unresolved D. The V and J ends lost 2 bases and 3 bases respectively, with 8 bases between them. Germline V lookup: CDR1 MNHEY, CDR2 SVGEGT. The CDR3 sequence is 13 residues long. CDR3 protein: CASSYPPFYEQYF. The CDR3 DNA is TGTGCCAGCAGTTACCCCCCCTTCTACGAGCAGTACTTC.

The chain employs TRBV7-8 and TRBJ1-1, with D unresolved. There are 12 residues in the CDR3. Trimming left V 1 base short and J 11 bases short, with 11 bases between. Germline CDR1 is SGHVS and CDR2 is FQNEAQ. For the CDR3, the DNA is TGTGCCAGCAGCTTAGGGGGAGGAGGGGCTTTCTTT. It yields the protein CASSLGGGGAFF.

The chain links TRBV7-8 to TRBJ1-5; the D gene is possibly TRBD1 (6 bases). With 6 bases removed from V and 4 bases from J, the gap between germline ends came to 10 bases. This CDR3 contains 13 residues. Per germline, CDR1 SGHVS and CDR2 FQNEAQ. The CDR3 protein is CASRGQRNQPQHF. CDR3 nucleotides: TGTGCCAGCAGAGGACAGCGAAATCAGCCCCAGCATTTT.

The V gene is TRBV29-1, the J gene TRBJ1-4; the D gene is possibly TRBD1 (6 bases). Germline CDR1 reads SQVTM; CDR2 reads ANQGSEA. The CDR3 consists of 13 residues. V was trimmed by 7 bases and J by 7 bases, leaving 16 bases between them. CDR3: CSARDNYSEKLFF. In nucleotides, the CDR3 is TGCAGCGCCCGGGACAACTATAGTGAAAAACTGTTTTTT.

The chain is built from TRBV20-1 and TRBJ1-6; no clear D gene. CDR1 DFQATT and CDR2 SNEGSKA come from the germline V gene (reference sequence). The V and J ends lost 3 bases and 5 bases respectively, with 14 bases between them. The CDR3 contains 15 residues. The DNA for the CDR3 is TGCAGTGCTAGTCAGTCCCTGAAAAATAATTCACCCCTCCACTTT. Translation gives CSASQSLKNNSPLHF.

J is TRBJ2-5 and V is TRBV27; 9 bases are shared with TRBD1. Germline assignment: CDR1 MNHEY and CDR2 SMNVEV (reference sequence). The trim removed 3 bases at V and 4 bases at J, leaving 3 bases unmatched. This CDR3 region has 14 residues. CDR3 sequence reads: CASSFNRGLETQYF. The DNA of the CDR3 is TGTGCCAGCAGTTTCAACAGGGGGCTAGAGACCCAGTACTTC.

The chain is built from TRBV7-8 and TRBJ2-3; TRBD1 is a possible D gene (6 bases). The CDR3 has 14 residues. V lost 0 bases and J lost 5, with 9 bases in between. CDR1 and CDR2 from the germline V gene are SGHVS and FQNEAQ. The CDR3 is CASSLAGAGDTQYF. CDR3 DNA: TGTGCCAGCAGCTTAGCGGGGGCCGGAGATACGCAGTATTTT.

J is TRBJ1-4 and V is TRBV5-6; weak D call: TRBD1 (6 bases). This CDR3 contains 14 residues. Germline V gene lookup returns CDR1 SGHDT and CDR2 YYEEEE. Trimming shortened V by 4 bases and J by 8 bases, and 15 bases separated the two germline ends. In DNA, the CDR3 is TGTGCCAGCAGCCCTAACCCAGGGACAGAAAAACTGTTTTTT. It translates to CASSPNPGTEKLFF.

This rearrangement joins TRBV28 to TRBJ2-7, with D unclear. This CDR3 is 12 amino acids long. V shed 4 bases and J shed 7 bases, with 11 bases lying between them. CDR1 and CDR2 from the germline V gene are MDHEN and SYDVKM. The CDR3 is CASSSRLGEQYF. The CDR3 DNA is TGTGCCAGCAGTTCTAGACTTGGGGAGCAGTACTTC.

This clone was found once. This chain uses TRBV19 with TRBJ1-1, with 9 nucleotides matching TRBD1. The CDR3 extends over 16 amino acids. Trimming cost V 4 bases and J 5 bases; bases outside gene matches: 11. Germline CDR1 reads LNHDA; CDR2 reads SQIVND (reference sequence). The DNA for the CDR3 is TGTGCCAGTAGTAAGGGGGACAGGGTGGGGAATACTGAAGCTTTCTTT. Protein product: CASSKGDRVGNTEAFF.

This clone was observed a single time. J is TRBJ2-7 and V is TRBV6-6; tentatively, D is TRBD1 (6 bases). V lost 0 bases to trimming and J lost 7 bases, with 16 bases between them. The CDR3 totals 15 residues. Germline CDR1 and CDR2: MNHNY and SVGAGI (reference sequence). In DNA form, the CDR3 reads TGTGCCAGCAGTTACTCCGCCTCGGACGGACAGGAGCAGTACTTC. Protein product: CASSYSASDGQEQYF.

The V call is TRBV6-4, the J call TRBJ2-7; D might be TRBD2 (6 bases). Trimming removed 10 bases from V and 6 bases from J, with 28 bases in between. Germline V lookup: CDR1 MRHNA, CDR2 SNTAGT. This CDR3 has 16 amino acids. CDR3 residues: CATPSGSGARMVEQYF. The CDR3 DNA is TGTGCCACCCCCTCGGGTAGCGGCGCGCGGATGGTCGAGCAGTACTTC.

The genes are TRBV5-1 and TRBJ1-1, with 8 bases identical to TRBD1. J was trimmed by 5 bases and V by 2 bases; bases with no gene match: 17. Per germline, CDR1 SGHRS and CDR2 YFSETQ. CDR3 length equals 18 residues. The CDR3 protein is CASSFTPRGRGGPTEAFF. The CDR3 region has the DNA TGCGCCAGCAGCTTTACTCCCAGGGGGCGCGGGGGTCCGACTGAAGCTTTCTTT.

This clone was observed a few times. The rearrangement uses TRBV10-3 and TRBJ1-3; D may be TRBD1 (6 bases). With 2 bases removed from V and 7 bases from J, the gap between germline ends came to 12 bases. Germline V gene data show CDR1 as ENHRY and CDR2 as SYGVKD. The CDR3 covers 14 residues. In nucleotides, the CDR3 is TGTGCCATCAGTGAGCGGGGTCAGGGGAACACCATATATTTT. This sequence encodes CAISERGQGNTIYF.

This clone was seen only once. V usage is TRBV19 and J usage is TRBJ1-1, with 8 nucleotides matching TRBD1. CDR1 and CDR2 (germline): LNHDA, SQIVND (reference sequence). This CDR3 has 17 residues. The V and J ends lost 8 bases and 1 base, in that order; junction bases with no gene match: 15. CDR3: CASAVGGTGGANTEAFF. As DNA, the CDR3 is TGTGCCAGTGCGGTAGGTGGTACAGGGGGAGCGAACACTGAAGCTTTCTTT.

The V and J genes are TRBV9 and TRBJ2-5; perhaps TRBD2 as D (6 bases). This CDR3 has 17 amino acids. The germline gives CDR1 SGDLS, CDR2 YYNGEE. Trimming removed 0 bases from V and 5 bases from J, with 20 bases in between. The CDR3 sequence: CASSVATGRQGGETQYF. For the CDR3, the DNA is TGTGCCAGCAGCGTAGCTACGGGGAGGCAGGGTGGGGAGACCCAGTACTTC.

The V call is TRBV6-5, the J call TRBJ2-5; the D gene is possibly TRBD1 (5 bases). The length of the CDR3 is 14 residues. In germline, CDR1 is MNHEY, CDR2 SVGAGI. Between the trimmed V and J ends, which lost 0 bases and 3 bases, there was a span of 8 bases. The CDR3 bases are TGTGCCAGCAGTTACTCCCGCAGGGAAGAGACCCAGTACTTC. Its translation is CASSYSRREETQYF.

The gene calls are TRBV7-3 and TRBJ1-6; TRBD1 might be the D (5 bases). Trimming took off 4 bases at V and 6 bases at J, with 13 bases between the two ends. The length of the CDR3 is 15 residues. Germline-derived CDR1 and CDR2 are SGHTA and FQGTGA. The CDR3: CASSSSGGVNSPLHF. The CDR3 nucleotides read TGTGCCAGCAGCTCTAGTGGGGGGGTTAATTCACCCCTCCACTTT.

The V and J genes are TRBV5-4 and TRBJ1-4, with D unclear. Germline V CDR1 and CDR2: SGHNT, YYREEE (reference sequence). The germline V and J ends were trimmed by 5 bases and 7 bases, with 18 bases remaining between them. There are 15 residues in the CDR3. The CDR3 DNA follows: TGTGCCAGCAGTTCCGCCGGGAGAAGTGGTGAAAAACTGTTTTTT. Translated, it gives CASSSAGRSGEKLFF.